This T cell receptor beta chain was profiled in a study of CXCR3-negative and CXCR3-positive naive CD8 T cells. Among CD8+ T cells, naive ones were CD45RO-CCR7+CD27+CD95-. The study, taken as a whole, reports: Naive cells with CXCR3 showed TRB CDR3s that were more hydrophobic than those in CXCR3-negative naive cells.

The libraries of TRB cDNA were prepared using 5' RACE with UMI labels. TCRdb re-analyzed the 5' RACE reads; it lists each CDR3 protein once, without DNA. This sample's table has approximately 8,800 distinct CDR3 sequences. Germline loops: CDR1 SQVTM, CDR2 ANQGSEA. CDR3 size: 13 residues. Comment on this clonotype: The antigen is not known.

The sequenced material came from naive CXCR3+ CD8+ T cells from blood. The subset here: CD45RO-CCR7+CD27+CD95- naive CD8+ T cells expressing CXCR3 (TNR3+). The clonotype was recovered from a human donor in good health. Some clones in this sample may be carry-over from other donors' samples. V is TRBV29-1 and J is TRBJ2-1; TCRdb selects TRBD1, and the lack of DNA leaves this call unchecked. This CDR3 reads CSVDLGGYNEQFF.